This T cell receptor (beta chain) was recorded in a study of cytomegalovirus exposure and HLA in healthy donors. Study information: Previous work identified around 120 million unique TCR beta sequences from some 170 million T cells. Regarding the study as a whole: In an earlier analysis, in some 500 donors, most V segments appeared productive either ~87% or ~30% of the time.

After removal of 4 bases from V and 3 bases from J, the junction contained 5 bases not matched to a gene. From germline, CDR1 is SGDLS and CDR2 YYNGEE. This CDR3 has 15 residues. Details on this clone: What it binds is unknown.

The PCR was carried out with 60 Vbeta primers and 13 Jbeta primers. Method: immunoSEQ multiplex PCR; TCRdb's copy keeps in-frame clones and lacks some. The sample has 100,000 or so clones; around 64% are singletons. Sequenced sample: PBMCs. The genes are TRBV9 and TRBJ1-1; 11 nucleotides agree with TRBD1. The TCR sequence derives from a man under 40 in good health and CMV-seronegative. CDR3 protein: CASSPSGQGDTEAFF. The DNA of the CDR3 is TGTGCCAGCAGCCCCTCGGGACAGGGGGACACTGAAGCTTTCTTT.